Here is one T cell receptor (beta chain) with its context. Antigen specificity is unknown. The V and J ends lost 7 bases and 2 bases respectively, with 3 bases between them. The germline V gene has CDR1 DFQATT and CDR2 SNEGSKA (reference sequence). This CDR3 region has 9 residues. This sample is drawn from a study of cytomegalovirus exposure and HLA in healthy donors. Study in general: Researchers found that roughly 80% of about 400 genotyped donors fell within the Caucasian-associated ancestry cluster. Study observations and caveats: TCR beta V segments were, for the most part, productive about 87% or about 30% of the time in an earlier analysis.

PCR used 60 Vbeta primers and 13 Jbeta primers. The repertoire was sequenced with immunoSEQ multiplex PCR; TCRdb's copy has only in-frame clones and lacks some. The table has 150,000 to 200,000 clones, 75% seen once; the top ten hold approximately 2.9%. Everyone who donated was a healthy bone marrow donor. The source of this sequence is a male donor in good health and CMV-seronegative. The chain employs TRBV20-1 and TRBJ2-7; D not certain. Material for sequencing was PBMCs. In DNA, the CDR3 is TGCAGTGGTACCTACGAGCAGTACTTC. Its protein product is CSGTYEQYF.